Below are 7 T cell receptor beta chains sequenced from a single sample in a study of shared clonotypes between healthy human individuals. Here immunoSEQ multiplex PCR was the method, and the copy in TCRdb shows in-frame clones only, minus some. The sample includes 950,000 to 1,100,000 clones, around 74% of them seen just once. Sequenced input: memory CD4+ T cells sorted from blood. Subset reported: CD45RA-negative fraction. The receptors derive from a man aged 18 to 29 in good health.

The CDR3 nucleotides are TGCGCCAGCAGCCAAGATTGGGCGGGAGGGTTTAGGGACAATGAGCAGTTCTTC. Its translation: CASSQDWAGGFRDNEQFF. V gene TRBV4-3 combines with J gene TRBJ2-1; 9 bases fit TRBD2. Germline V lookup: CDR1 LGHNA, CDR2 YSLEER. V trimming: 0 bases; J trimming: 5 bases; junction bases outside the gene matches: 11. The CDR3 spans 18 residues.

This chain links TRBV28 with TRBJ2-3; 9 bases fit TRBD2. The CDR3 consists of 15 residues. The J segment lost 1 base and the V segment lost 8 bases, leaving 7 bases of the junction unmatched. In germline, CDR1 is MDHEN, CDR2 SYDVKM. CDR3 in amino acids: CASGRTSDRTDTQYF. The CDR3 nucleotides read TGTGCCAGCGGACGGACTAGCGACCGCACAGATACGCAGTATTTT.

The V gene is TRBV5-5, the J gene TRBJ1-5; 7 bases are shared with TRBD1. J lost 2 bases, V lost 5 bases, and 4 bases had no gene match. This CDR3 contains 14 residues. Germline values: CDR1 SGHKS, CDR2 YYEKEE (reference sequence). The CDR3 reads CASREGAGNQPQHF. CDR3 sequence (DNA): TGTGCCAGCAGAGAGGGGGCGGGCAATCAGCCCCAGCATTTT.

J is TRBJ1-5 and V is TRBV11-3; D remains ambiguous. The CDR3 totals 13 residues. Germline loops: CDR1 SGHNT, CDR2 YENEEA. Trimming cost V 2 bases and J 3 bases, with 5 bases left between them. CDR3 protein: CASSLWANQPQHF. CDR3 in DNA: TGTGCCAGCAGCTTATGGGCCAATCAGCCCCAGCATTTT.

The chain links TRBV6-4 to TRBJ2-3, with TRBD2 matching over 7 bases. There are 15 residues in the CDR3. V shed 4 bases and J 0 bases; nucleotides not matched to a gene: 4. Germline CDR1 MRHNA, CDR2 SNTAGT. CDR3 sequence: CASSAQRGSTDTQYF. The CDR3 DNA reads as TGTGCCAGCAGTGCCCAGCGGGGAAGCACAGATACGCAGTATTTT.

The chain uses TRBV11-2 and TRBJ2-5; unclear D gene. V lost 5 bases and J lost 3, with 13 bases in between. Germline CDR1 SGHAT, CDR2 FQNNGV. There are 14 residues in the CDR3. The CDR3 DNA is TGTGCCAGCAGCAACGACTGGATAAAAGAGACCCAGTACTTC. Translating it yields CASSNDWIKETQYF.

This chain uses TRBV6-1 with TRBJ2-7; unclear D gene. Germline CDR1 is MNHNS and CDR2 is SASEGT. Trimming stripped 2 bases from V and 1 base from J, with 9 bases between. There are 14 residues in the CDR3. CDR3 sequence (DNA): TGTGCCAGCAGTGAACAGTCAGCATCCTACGAGCAGTACTTC. This encodes CASSEQSASYEQYF.